This is a list of T cell receptor beta chains from one sample in a study of blood T cell repertoires in COVID-19. Generated by immunoSEQ multiplex PCR, the TCRdb table keeps only in-frame clones and is missing some. Of more than 200,000 clones detected, about 88% appear once; the ten largest clones hold approximately 1.7%. The source material was peripheral blood. The receptors stem from a man aged 65-85 years with acute or convalescent COVID-19. The CDR3 runs from the conserved cysteine through the conserved F or W. A D gene is named only where the DNA matches it firmly. Part of the rows lack a size; the others show once, few, many or a class for expanded clones.

J gene,clone size,D gene,V gene,CDR3 protein,CDR3 DNA
TRBJ2-1,once,.,TRBV5-4,CASSLDAGTSYNEQFF,TGTGCCAGCAGCTTGGACGCGGGAACTTCCTACAATGAGCAGTTCTTC
TRBJ1-5,.,TRBD1,TRBV19,CASLISGGLRNQPQHF,TGTGCCAGTTTAATTTCAGGGGGACTTCGAAATCAGCCCCAGCATTTT
TRBJ2-5,.,.,TRBV7-7,CASSLSSIGSVETQYF,TGTGCCAGCAGCTTATCCTCGATCGGGAGTGTGGAGACCCAGTACTTC
TRBJ1-2,.,TRBD1,TRBV9,CASSAGQGPYGYTF,TGTGCCAGCAGCGCCGGACAGGGACCCTATGGCTACACCTTC
TRBJ2-1,.,.,TRBV25-1,CASSLGGGHEQFF,TGTGCCAGCAGTCTAGGGGGGGGCCATGAGCAGTTCTTC
TRBJ2-7,.,.,TRBV7-2,CASSLGGGASYEQYF,TGTGCCAGCAGCTTAGGAGGGGGAGCCTCCTACGAGCAGTACTTC
TRBJ2-2,.,TRBD2,TRBV5-4,CASSWTSGARVTGELFF,TGTGCCAGCAGCTGGACTAGCGGGGCCCGGGTCACCGGGGAGCTGTTTTTT
TRBJ2-3,.,.,TRBV19,CASSQQGGIDTQYF,TGTGCCAGTAGTCAACAGGGTGGCATAGATACGCAGTATTTT
TRBJ1-1,.,.,TRBV18,CASSSLIADEAFF,TGTGCCAGCTCAAGCCTTATCGCTGATGAAGCTTTCTTT
TRBJ2-2,.,.,TRBV6-6,CASSRGQGLLGTGELFF,TGTGCCAGCAGTCGCGGCCAGGGGCTGCTAGGCACCGGGGAGCTGTTTTTT
TRBJ2-7,.,TRBD1,TRBV7-9,CASSLGGQGDYEQYF,TGTGCCAGCAGCTTAGGGGGACAGGGTGACTACGAGCAGTACTTC
TRBJ2-1,once,TRBD2,TRBV6-5,CATGHPGLAGGGQFF,TGTGCCACCGGTCACCCGGGACTAGCGGGAGGAGGGCAGTTCTTC
TRBJ2-7,.,TRBD2,TRBV7-9,CASIALAGEEQYF,TGTGCCAGCATAGCGCTAGCGGGAGAAGAGCAGTACTTC
TRBJ2-1,.,TRBD1,TRBV5-1,CASSLDGQGDEQFF,TGCGCCAGCAGCTTGGACGGACAGGGCGATGAGCAGTTCTTC
TRBJ1-3,.,.,TRBV12-3/TRBV12-4,CASSSDSNTIYF,TGTGCCAGCAGTAGCGACAGCAACACCATATATTTT
TRBJ1-2,.,.,TRBV19,CASAEGSNYGYTF,TGTGCCAGTGCGGAAGGATCTAACTATGGCTACACCTTC
TRBJ2-2,few,TRBD1,TRBV12-5,CASGLGQGNTGELFF,TGTGCTAGTGGTTTAGGACAGGGGAACACCGGGGAGCTGTTTTTT
TRBJ2-2,.,.,TRBV12-3/TRBV12-4,CASRDSLFGELFF,TGTGCCAGCAGAGACAGCCTTTTCGGGGAGCTGTTTTTT
TRBJ2-7,.,TRBD2,TRBV4-3,CASSQDPAGGVEQYF,TGCGCCAGCAGCCAAGATCCAGCGGGAGGGGTCGAGCAGTACTTC
TRBJ1-3,.,TRBD1,TRBV19,CASSNYRWTGDSGNTIYF,TGTGCCAGTAGCAACTATAGGTGGACAGGCGACTCTGGAAACACCATATATTTT
TRBJ1-5,.,.,TRBV19,CASSIQGSNQPQHF,TGTGCCAGTAGTATTCAGGGGAGCAATCAGCCCCAGCATTTT
TRBJ1-3,many,.,TRBV30,CAWSPGVSGNTIYF,TGTGCCTGGAGTCCGGGAGTCTCTGGAAACACCATATATTTT
TRBJ1-5,.,TRBD1,TRBV5-1,CASSSGDRDEQPQHF,TGCGCCAGCAGCTCCGGGGACAGGGACGAACAGCCCCAGCATTTT
TRBJ2-4,.,.,TRBV12-3/TRBV12-4,CASTRDKNIQYF,TGTGCCAGCACCAGGGACAAAAACATTCAGTACTTC
TRBJ1-1,.,.,TRBV11-2,CASSLVTTEAFF,TGTGCCAGCAGCTTAGTCACAACTGAAGCTTTCTTT
TRBJ1-3,once,TRBD1,TRBV3-1/TRBV3-2,CASSQVWTGAGNTIYF,TGTGCCAGCAGCCAAGTTTGGACAGGGGCTGGAAACACCATATATTTT
TRBJ1-1,.,.,TRBV5-1,CASSNNLIGEAFF,TGCGCCAGCAGTAATAACCTAATCGGTGAAGCTTTCTTT
TRBJ2-1,.,TRBD2,TRBV19,CASSIGASGYNEQFF,TGTGCCAGTAGTATAGGGGCTAGCGGATACAATGAGCAGTTCTTC
TRBJ1-3,.,TRBD1,TRBV29-1,CSVGLRQGSGNTIYF,TGCAGCGTTGGTTTGAGACAGGGCTCTGGAAACACCATATATTTT
TRBJ1-1,.,.,TRBV7-2,CASSLGAVLSTEAFF,TGTGCCAGCAGCTTAGGAGCCGTGCTTAGCACTGAAGCTTTCTTT
TRBJ1-1,.,.,TRBV29-1,CSVDGHTNTEAFF,TGCAGCGTTGACGGACACACGAACACTGAAGCTTTCTTT
TRBJ2-2,.,TRBD2,TRBV2,CASSAPGAGVTGELFF,TGTGCCAGCAGCGCCCCGGGAGCGGGAGTCACCGGGGAGCTGTTTTTT
TRBJ1-5,once,TRBD1,TRBV15,CATSSRGQGLGDQPQHF,TGTGCCACCAGCAGTCGCGGACAGGGTCTAGGAGATCAGCCCCAGCATTTT
TRBJ2-7,.,TRBD1,TRBV29-1,CSFHRGGDEQYF,TGCAGCTTTCACAGGGGTGGCGACGAGCAGTACTTC
TRBJ2-6,.,.,TRBV5-4,CASSRTTSSGANVLTF,TGTGCCAGCAGCAGGACAACAAGCTCTGGGGCCAACGTCCTGACTTTC
TRBJ2-5,.,.,TRBV6-1,CASSETESPGRETQYF,TGTGCCAGCAGCGAAACGGAAAGCCCGGGTCGGGAGACCCAGTACTTC
TRBJ1-1,.,.,TRBV2,CASGRWGNTEAFF,TGTGCCAGCGGGAGGTGGGGGAACACTGAAGCTTTCTTT
TRBJ1-1,.,.,TRBV7-2,CASSLVPGNTEAFF,TGTGCCAGCAGCTTAGTACCGGGGAACACTGAAGCTTTCTTT
TRBJ2-1,.,TRBD1,TRBV7-2,CASSLVWPGGGYNEQFF,TGTGCCAGCAGCTTAGTGTGGCCAGGGGGCGGGTACAATGAGCAGTTCTTC
TRBJ2-6,.,TRBD1,TRBV7-8,CASSLEPTGTGGTGANVLTF,TGTGCCAGCAGCTTAGAGCCAACCGGGACAGGGGGCACTGGGGCCAACGTCCTGACTTTC
TRBJ2-5,.,.,TRBV19,CASRNLGVETQYF,TGTGCCAGTAGAAACCTAGGTGTAGAGACCCAGTACTTC
TRBJ1-1,.,TRBD1,TRBV10-3,CAIRRDREGPNTEAFF,TGTGCCATCAGACGCGACAGGGAAGGGCCGAACACTGAAGCTTTCTTT
TRBJ2-7,.,TRBD1,TRBV3-1/TRBV3-2,CASSPGTGRPYEQYF,TGTGCCAGCAGCCCGGGGACAGGGCGCCCCTACGAGCAGTACTTC
TRBJ2-1,.,TRBD2,TRBV10-3,CAISEGLAGVNNEQFF,TGTGCCATCAGTGAGGGGCTAGCGGGAGTAAACAATGAGCAGTTCTTC
TRBJ2-5,.,TRBD1,TRBV29-1,CSVEEGQGWRETQYF,TGCAGCGTTGAAGAGGGACAGGGGTGGAGGGAGACCCAGTACTTC
TRBJ2-2,.,TRBD1,TRBV9,CASSVAKGQGRITGELFF,TGTGCCAGCAGCGTAGCTAAGGGACAGGGTCGGATCACCGGGGAGCTGTTTTTT